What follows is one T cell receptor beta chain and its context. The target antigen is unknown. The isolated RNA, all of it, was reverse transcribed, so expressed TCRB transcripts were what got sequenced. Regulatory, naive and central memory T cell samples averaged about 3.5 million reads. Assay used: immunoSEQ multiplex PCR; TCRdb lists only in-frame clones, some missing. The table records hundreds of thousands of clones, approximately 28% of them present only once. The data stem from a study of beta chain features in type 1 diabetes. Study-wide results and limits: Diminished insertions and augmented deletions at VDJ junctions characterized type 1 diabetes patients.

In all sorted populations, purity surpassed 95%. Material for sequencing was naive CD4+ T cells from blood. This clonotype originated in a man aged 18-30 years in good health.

The DNA of the CDR3 is TGTGCCAGCAGCTGGGGGAACAGGTTTCAAGAGACCCAGTACTTC. Translating it yields CASSWGNRFQETQYF. The V and J genes are TRBV5-4 and TRBJ2-5; D tentatively fits TRBD1 or TRBD2 (5 bases each). Germline CDR1 and CDR2: SGHNT and YYREEE (reference sequence). The length of the CDR3 is 15 residues. Trimming removed 3 bases at V and 2 bases at J, with 14 bases between.